This is a list of T cell receptor beta chains from one sample in a study of T cells in Graves' hyperthyroidism and ophthalmopathy. TCRdb independently ran MiXCR on the multiplex PCR reads; one entry per CDR3 protein. Among 300,000 to 400,000 distinct CDR3 sequences listed, approximately 14% were seen once. Sample: blood. The receptors derive from a woman aged 30 to 39 with Graves' ophthalmopathy. CDR3s include the opening cysteine and the closing phenylalanine or tryptophan. A D gene is named only where the DNA matches it firmly. The listing skips clone size in some rows; elsewhere it reads once, few, many or a size class.

v_call	d_call	j_call	clone_size	cdr3_nt	cdr3_aa
TRBV7-2	.	TRBJ2-5	many	TGTGCCAGCAGCTTAGGGGGGGGGGCTTGGGAGACCCAGTACTTC	CASSLGGGAWETQYF
TRBV27	TRBD2	TRBJ2-2	few	TGTGCCAGCACCACTGGACTAGCGGGGATATTGAACACCGGGGAGCTGTTTTTT	CASTTGLAGILNTGELFF
TRBV6-2/TRBV6-3	TRBD2	TRBJ2-5	many	TGTGCCAGCAGTTACGCCGGGACTAGCGGAGAAGAGACCCAGTACTTC	CASSYAGTSGEETQYF
TRBV20-1	.	TRBJ1-1	.	TGCAGTGCTCGCTGGGGACACTTGAACACTGAAGCTTTCTTT	CSARWGHLNTEAFF
TRBV28	.	TRBJ2-5	many	TGTGCCAGCAGTTTAACCAGGGGCTGGAGCCAAGAGACCCAGTACTTC	CASSLTRGWSQETQYF
TRBV7-3	.	TRBJ1-5	many	TGTGCCAGCAGCGCCTCGATAACTACGCCCCAGCATTTT	CASSASITTPQHF
TRBV10-3	TRBD2	TRBJ2-2	few	TGTGCCATCAGTGACCCGGTGCGTGCGACTAGCGGGGAGGAGCTGTTTTTT	CAISDPVRATSGEELFF
TRBV7-9	.	TRBJ1-2	.	TGTGCCAGCAGCCCTTGGGACGGTGCCTATGGCTACACCTTC	CASSPWDGAYGYTF
TRBV20-1	.	TRBJ1-3	many	TGCAGTGCTAGCCCGATAACCGGAAACACCATATATTTT	CSASPITGNTIYF
TRBV5-1	.	TRBJ1-2	.	TGCGCCAGCAGCATAGACCAATATGGCTACACCTTC	CASSIDQYGYTF
TRBV9	.	TRBJ1-2	.	TGTGCCAGCAGCGTGGGACCTGACTATGGCTACACCTTC	CASSVGPDYGYTF
TRBV20-1	TRBD2	TRBJ2-2	many	TGCAGTGCTAGAGACACTAGCGGGGCCGGGGAGCTGTTTTTT	CSARDTSGAGELFF
TRBV19	TRBD1	TRBJ1-1	few	TGTGCCAGTAGTATATCCGGGACAGGGGGAACTGAAGCTTTCTTT	CASSISGTGGTEAFF
TRBV7-2	TRBD1	TRBJ1-6	many	TGTGCCAGCAGAGCGGATAGGGGGCTGGATTCACCCCTCCACTTT	CASRADRGLDSPLHF
TRBV12-3/TRBV12-4	TRBD1	TRBJ1-2	many	TGTGCCAGCAGACAAGGGACAGGGGGTTATGGCTACACCTTC	CASRQGTGGYGYTF
TRBV7-9	.	TRBJ2-1	many	TGTGCCAGCAGCTTAGCGGTTAGCTCCTACAATGAGCAGTTCTTC	CASSLAVSSYNEQFF
TRBV20-1	TRBD1	TRBJ1-2	many	TGCAGTGCTGGTTACGGGACAGACTATGGCTACACCTTC	CSAGYGTDYGYTF
TRBV29-1	.	TRBJ2-3	.	TGCAGCGTTGAATCTTCCCGGGAAACCCCAGATACGCAGTATTTT	CSVESSRETPDTQYF
TRBV20-1	.	TRBJ2-5	many	TGCAGTGCTAGAGATCAAGCAGGGTTATTAGAGACCCAGTACTTC	CSARDQAGLLETQYF
TRBV29-1	TRBD2	TRBJ2-1	many	TGCAGCGGACTGGGACTAGAGGATGAGCAGTTCTTC	CSGLGLEDEQFF
TRBV15	.	TRBJ2-1	.	TGTGCCACCAGCAGAGTGCCCGGGGGGCATCCGTATCAGTTCTTC	CATSRVPGGHPYQFF
TRBV24-1	.	TRBJ2-3	many	TGTGCCACCAGTGAACAGGGCAGGCGGCCCGATACGCAGTATTTT	CATSEQGRRPDTQYF
TRBV30	.	TRBJ2-3	many	TGTGCCTGGACGCCGACCCCCTACGCAGATACGCAGTATTTT	CAWTPTPYADTQYF
TRBV6-1	.	TRBJ1-2	many	TGTGCCAGCAGTGAGTGGGACCTGGGTGGCTACACCTTC	CASSEWDLGGYTF